This T cell receptor (beta chain) came from a study of beta chain features in type 1 diabetes. Whole-study findings and limits: Significant though moderate, a shortening of TCRB CDR3s appeared in all four CD4+ subsets of Type 1 diabetes patients.

This CDR3 is built from 14 residues. CDR1 is SGHRS and CDR2 is YFSETQ in the germline V gene. V was clipped by 0 bases and J by 11 bases; unmatched bases: 4. In regard to this clone: What it recognizes is unknown.

Since all of the isolated RNA was reverse transcribed, expressed TCRB transcripts were what got sequenced. The repertoire was sequenced with immunoSEQ multiplex PCR; TCRdb's copy has only in-frame clones and lacks some. The data contain around 70,000 clones, roughly 50% of them seen just once; the ten biggest clones take up roughly 0.7%. Sequenced sample: central memory CD4+ T cells from blood. The origin of this receptor is a man aged 30 to 45 with type 1 diabetes. The chain links TRBV5-1 to TRBJ2-1, with 11 positions matching TRBD2. The CDR3 DNA follows: TGCGCCAGCAGCTTGGAGGTAGCGGGGGGGCAGCAGTTCTTC. It translates to CASSLEVAGGQQFF.